The entry below gives a single T cell receptor beta chain sequence along with its context. There are 12 residues in the CDR3. Germline V gene lookup returns CDR1 SEHNR and CDR2 FQNEAQ (reference sequence). V was pared by 6 bases and J by 2 bases, with 7 bases between. Original methodology: Amplification with reference gene primers provided the estimates of nucleated cell counts. Assay: immunoSEQ multiplex PCR; the TCRdb copy retains only in-frame clones and omits some. That table is the source of V, J and clone size, and D and trimming were worked out from the DNA. The sample carries about 130,000 clones, around 89% recorded once. This entry comes from a study of blood T cell repertoires in COVID-19. Whole-study context: In each case, the material was cDNA or gDNA derived from T cells, B-cell-depleted T cells, or PBMCs.

The sequencing input was peripheral blood. The receptor was derived from a man aged 55 to 70 with active or convalescent COVID-19. The rearrangement links TRBV7-9 to TRBJ1-1; D unresolved. Here the CDR3 reads CASRWANTEAFF. The CDR3 DNA reads TGTGCCAGCAGGTGGGCTAACACTGAAGCTTTCTTT.